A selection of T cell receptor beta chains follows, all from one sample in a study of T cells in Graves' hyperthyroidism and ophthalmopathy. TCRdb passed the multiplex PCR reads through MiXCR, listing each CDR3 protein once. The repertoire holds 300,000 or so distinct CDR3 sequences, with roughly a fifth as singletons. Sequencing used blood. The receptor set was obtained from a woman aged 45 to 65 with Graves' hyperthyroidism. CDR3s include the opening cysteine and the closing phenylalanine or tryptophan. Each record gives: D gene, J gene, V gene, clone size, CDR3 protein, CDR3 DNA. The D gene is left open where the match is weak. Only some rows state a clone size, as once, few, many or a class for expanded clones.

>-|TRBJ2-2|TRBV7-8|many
CASSLERFGNGRGTGELFF
TGTGCCAGCAGCTTAGAGCGATTCGGGAATGGCAGGGGAACCGGGGAGCTGTTTTTT
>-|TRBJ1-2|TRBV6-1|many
CASNPVANYGYTF
TGTGCCAGCAATCCAGTTGCTAACTATGGCTACACCTTC
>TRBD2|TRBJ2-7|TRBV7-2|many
CASSESSGKTYEQYF
TGTGCCAGCAGCGAGAGTAGCGGGAAAACCTACGAGCAGTACTTC
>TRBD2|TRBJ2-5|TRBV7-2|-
CASSWLAGGQETQYF
TGTGCCAGCAGCTGGCTTGCGGGGGGCCAAGAGACCCAGTACTTC
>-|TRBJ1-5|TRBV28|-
CASSPGGQSNQPQHF
TGTGCCAGCAGCCCAGGAGGACAGAGCAATCAGCCCCAGCATTTT
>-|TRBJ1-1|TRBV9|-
CASSVVSGSAEAFF
TGTGCCAGCAGCGTAGTCAGTGGGTCAGCTGAAGCTTTCTTT
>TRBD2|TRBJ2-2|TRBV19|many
CASSRPGRLAGENTGELFF
TGTGCCAGTAGTAGGCCCGGTAGGCTAGCGGGGGAAAACACCGGGGAGCTGTTTTTT
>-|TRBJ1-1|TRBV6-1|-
CASSGGSRGTEAFF
TGTGCCAGCAGTGGGGGGAGCCGTGGGACTGAAGCTTTCTTT
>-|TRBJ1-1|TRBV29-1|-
CSSDSTASNTEAFF
TGCAGCTCCGATTCGACCGCGTCGAACACTGAAGCTTTCTTT
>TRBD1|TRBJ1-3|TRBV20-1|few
CSASENRGNSGNTIYF
TGCAGTGCTAGTGAAAACAGGGGGAACTCTGGAAACACCATATATTTT
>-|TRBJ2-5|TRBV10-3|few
CAIRTGWGETQYF
TGTGCCATCAGGACTGGGTGGGGAGAGACCCAGTACTTC
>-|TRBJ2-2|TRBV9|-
CASSKDWNTGELFF
TGTGCCAGCAGCAAGGACTGGAACACCGGGGAGCTGTTTTTT
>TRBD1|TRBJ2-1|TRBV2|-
CASAIGTGNWDEQFF
TGTGCCAGCGCGATAGGGACAGGGAATTGGGATGAGCAGTTCTTC
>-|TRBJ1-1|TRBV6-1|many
CASSWTPGAEAFF
TGTGCCAGCAGTTGGACCCCCGGAGCTGAAGCTTTCTTT
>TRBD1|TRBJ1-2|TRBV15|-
CATIPGKGQGRYGYTF
TGTGCCACCATCCCCGGTAAAGGACAGGGTCGATATGGCTACACCTTC
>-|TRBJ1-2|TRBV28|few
CASSPSGQTYGYTF
TGTGCCAGCAGTCCAAGCGGGCAGACCTATGGCTACACCTTC
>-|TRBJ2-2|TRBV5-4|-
CASSSGTQITGELFF
TGTGCCAGCAGCTCCGGGACCCAAATCACCGGGGAGCTGTTTTTT
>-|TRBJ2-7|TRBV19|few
CASSIAADTYEQYF
TGTGCCAGTAGTATAGCGGCGGACACCTACGAGCAGTACTTC